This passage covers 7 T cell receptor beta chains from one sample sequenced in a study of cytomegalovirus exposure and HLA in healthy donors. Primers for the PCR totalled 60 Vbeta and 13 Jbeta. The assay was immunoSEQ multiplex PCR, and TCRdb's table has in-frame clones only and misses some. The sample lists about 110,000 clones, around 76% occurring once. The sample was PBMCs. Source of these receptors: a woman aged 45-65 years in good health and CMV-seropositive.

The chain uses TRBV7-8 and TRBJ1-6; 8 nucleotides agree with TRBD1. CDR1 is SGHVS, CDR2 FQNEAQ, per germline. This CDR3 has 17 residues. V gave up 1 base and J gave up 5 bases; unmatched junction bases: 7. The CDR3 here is CASSLDSRGLDNSPLHF. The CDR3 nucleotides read TGTGCCAGCAGCTTAGATTCCAGGGGGCTCGATAATTCACCCCTCCACTTT. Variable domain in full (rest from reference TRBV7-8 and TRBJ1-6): GAGVSQSPRYKVAKRGQDVALRCDPISGHVSLFWYQQALGQGPEFLTYFQNEAQLDKSGLPSDRFFAERPEGSVSTLKIQRTQQEDSAVYLCASSLDSRGLDNSPLHFGNGTRLTVT.

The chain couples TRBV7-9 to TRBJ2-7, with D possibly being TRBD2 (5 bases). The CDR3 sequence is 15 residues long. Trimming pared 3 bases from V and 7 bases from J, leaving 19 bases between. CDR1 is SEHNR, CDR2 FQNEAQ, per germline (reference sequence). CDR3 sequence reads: CASSFEGAGIGEQYF. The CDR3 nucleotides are TGTGCCAGCAGCTTCGAGGGCGCCGGGATCGGTGAGCAGTACTTC.

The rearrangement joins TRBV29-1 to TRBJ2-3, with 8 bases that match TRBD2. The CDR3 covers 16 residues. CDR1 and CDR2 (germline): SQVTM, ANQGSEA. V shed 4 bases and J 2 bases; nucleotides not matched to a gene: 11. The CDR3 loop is CSVGPTAGANTDTQYF. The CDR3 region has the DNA TGCAGCGTTGGCCCCACAGCGGGGGCAAACACAGATACGCAGTATTTT.

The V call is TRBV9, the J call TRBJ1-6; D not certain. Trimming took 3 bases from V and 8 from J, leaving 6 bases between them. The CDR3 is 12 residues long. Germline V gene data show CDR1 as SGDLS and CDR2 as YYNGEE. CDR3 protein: CASSAGDSPLHF. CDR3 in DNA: TGTGCCAGCAGCGCGGGAGATTCACCCCTCCACTTT. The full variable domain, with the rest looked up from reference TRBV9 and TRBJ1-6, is DSGVTQTPKHLITATGQRVTLRCSPRSGDLSVYWYQQSLDQGLQFLIQYYNGEERAKGNILERFSAQQFPDLHSELNLSSLELGDSALYFCASSAGDSPLHFGNGTRLTVT.

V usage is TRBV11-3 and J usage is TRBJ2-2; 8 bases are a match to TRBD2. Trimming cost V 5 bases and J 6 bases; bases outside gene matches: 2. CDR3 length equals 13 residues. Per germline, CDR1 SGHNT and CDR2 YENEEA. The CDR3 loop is CASSGSGAGELFF. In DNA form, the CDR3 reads TGTGCCAGCAGCGGTAGCGGGGCCGGGGAGCTGTTTTTT. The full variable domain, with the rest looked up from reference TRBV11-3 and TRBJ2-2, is EAGVVQSPRYKIIEKKQPVAFWCNPISGHNTLYWYLQNLGQGPELLIRYENEEAVDDSQLPKDRFSAERLKGVDSTLKIQPAELGDSAVYLCASSGSGAGELFFGEGSRLTVL.

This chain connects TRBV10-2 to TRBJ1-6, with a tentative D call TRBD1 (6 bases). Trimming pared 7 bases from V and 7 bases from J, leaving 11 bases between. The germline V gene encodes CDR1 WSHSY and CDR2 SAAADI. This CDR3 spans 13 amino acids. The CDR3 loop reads CASKDRTNSPLHF. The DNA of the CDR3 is TGCGCCAGCAAGGACAGAACCAATTCACCCCTCCACTTT.

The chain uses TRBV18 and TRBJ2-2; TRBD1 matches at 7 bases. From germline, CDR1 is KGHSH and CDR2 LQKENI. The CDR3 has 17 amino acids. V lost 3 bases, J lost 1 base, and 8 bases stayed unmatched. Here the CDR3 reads CASSPLPGTVNTGELFF. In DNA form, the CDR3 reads TGTGCCAGCTCACCTTTACCCGGGACAGTGAACACCGGGGAGCTGTTTTTT.